Each of the 23 T cell receptor beta chains below was sequenced from the same sample in a study of T cell responses to AZD1222 COVID-19 vaccine. Libraries were prepared by immunoSEQ multiplex PCR; TCRdb keeps only in-frame clonotypes and omits some of them. The sample includes around 180,000 clones, more than 75% seen only once; the top ten take 25% to 30%. Here the sequenced sample was peripheral blood, taken 28 days after the second AZD1222 dose. The receptors were gathered from an adult who received the AZD1222 COVID-19 vaccine.

CDR3 sequence: CAWNSGLLTDTQYF. The CDR3 DNA follows: TGTGCCTGGAATAGCGGGTTGCTCACAGATACGCAGTATTTT. This chain joins TRBV30 and TRBJ2-3; 7 nucleotides agree with TRBD2. CDR3 size: 14 residues. The junction had 6 bases not matched to a gene; V was cut back by 4 bases and J by 2 bases. CDR1 is GTSNPN, CDR2 SVGIG, per germline (reference sequence).

The rearrangement uses TRBV5-4 and TRBJ1-2, with 7 bases that match TRBD1. The CDR3 is 14 amino acids. V was pared by 4 bases and J by 8 bases, with 11 bases of the junction left unmatched. Germline V gene lookup returns CDR1 SGHNT and CDR2 YYREEE (reference sequence). CDR3 coding DNA: TGTGCCAGCAGCCCAGGGACAGTGGTGCGGGGCTACACCTTC. Translation gives CASSPGTVVRGYTF.

The chain has TRBV30 and TRBJ1-1; D unclear. Trimming took off 0 bases at V and 6 bases at J, with 11 bases between the two ends. CDR1 and CDR2 (germline): GTSNPN, SVGIG (reference sequence). The CDR3 has 13 amino acids. The CDR3 DNA is TGTGCCTGGAGTGTACTGGTACCTTCTGAAGCTTTCTTT. Amino acids: CAWSVLVPSEAFF.

The V gene is TRBV30, the J gene TRBJ2-7, with D uncertain. The CDR3 runs 14 residues. Germline V gene data show CDR1 as GTSNPN and CDR2 as SVGIG (reference sequence). V was trimmed by 3 bases and J by 0 bases, leaving 12 bases between them. The CDR3 region is CAWRTAGASYEQYF. For the CDR3, the DNA is TGTGCCTGGAGGACCGCAGGTGCCTCCTACGAGCAGTACTTC.

The chain couples TRBV6-5 to TRBJ1-5, with D tentatively TRBD1 (5 bases). This CDR3 is 13 amino acids long. V lost 6 bases and J lost 3, with 9 bases in between. Looked up from germline, CDR1 is MNHEY and CDR2 is SVGAGI. CDR3: CASRGQDNQPQHF. The DNA for the CDR3 is TGTGCCAGCAGAGGACAAGACAATCAGCCCCAGCATTTT.

The rearrangement joins TRBV2 to TRBJ2-7; TRBD2 matches at 10 bases. The V gene's germline CDR1 is SNHLY and CDR2 FYNNEI. The CDR3 length is 13 residues. V lost 4 bases, J lost 6 bases, and 3 bases stayed unmatched. The CDR3 nucleotides are TGTGCCAGCAGTGCCCGGACTAGCGGCGAGCAGTACTTC. It encodes CASSARTSGEQYF. Together with reference TRBV2 and TRBJ2-7, the CDR3 gives the full variable domain: EPEVTQTPSHQVTQMGQEVILRCVPISNHLYFYWYRQILGQKVEFLVSFYNNEISEKSEIFDDQFSVERPDGSNFTLKIRSTKLEDSAMYFCASSARTSGEQYFGPGTRLTVT.

The rearrangement uses TRBV29-1 and TRBJ1-1, with TRBD1 matching over 9 bases. The CDR3 consists of 13 residues. The germline gives CDR1 SQVTM, CDR2 ANQGSEA. Trimming removed 7 bases from V and 4 bases from J; junction bases left unmatched: 7. The CDR3 coding sequence is TGCAGCGCTAGGGGACAGGGACGCACTGAAGCTTTCTTT. This encodes CSARGQGRTEAFF.

The chain links TRBV27 to TRBJ2-1; 9 bases map to TRBD2. The CDR3 length is 15 residues. The J segment lost 4 bases and the V segment lost 2 bases, leaving 3 bases of the junction unmatched. Germline loops: CDR1 MNHEY, CDR2 SMNVEV (reference sequence). As DNA, the CDR3 is TGTGCCAGCAGTTTAAGACTAGCGGAGTACAATGAGCAGTTCTTC. Its translation: CASSLRLAEYNEQFF.

The chain carries TRBV29-1 and TRBJ2-1; 10 nucleotides align to TRBD1. Per the germline V gene, CDR1 is SQVTM and CDR2 is ANQGSEA. This CDR3 comprises 17 residues. V was pared by 4 bases and J by 0 bases, with 9 bases of the junction left unmatched. CDR3 nucleotides: TGCAGCGTTGGTGGACAGGGGGGGGCAAGCTCCTACAATGAGCAGTTCTTC. Translating it yields CSVGGQGGASSYNEQFF.

This clone was seen more than once but under ten times. The rearrangement uses TRBV7-9 and TRBJ1-6, with 10 bases fitting TRBD1. The junction had 2 bases not matched to a gene; V was cut back by 5 bases and J by 7 bases. Looked up from germline, CDR1 is SEHNR and CDR2 is FQNEAQ (reference sequence). This CDR3 region has 14 residues. Here the CDR3 reads CASSAGQGNSPLHF. The CDR3 region has the DNA TGTGCCAGCAGCGCGGGACAGGGGAATTCACCCCTCCACTTT.

The V call is TRBV7-9, the J call TRBJ1-5, with TRBD1 as a possible D gene (6 bases). This CDR3 contains 16 residues. The germline V gene has CDR1 SEHNR and CDR2 FQNEAQ (reference sequence). Trimming cost V 5 bases and J 1 base, with 15 bases left between them. The CDR3, as DNA: TGTGCCAGCAGCGAGGGCTTACAGGGAAGCAATCAGCCCCAGCATTTT. Protein product: CASSEGLQGSNQPQHF.

This rearrangement joins TRBV7-6 to TRBJ2-2; possibly TRBD1 for D (5 bases). The germline V gene has CDR1 SGHVS and CDR2 FNYEAQ. The CDR3 is 14 residues long. Deletions cut 6 bases from V and 1 base from J, with 9 bases between. CDR3 protein: CASRSTGNTGELFF. The CDR3 DNA reads TGTGCCAGCAGGTCCACAGGGAACACCGGGGAGCTGTTTTTT.

The chain carries TRBV6-5 and TRBJ1-1, with a tentative D call TRBD1 (6 bases). Deletions cut 4 bases from V and 1 base from J, with 10 bases between. Germline V lookup: CDR1 MNHEY, CDR2 SVGAGI. The CDR3 extends over 14 amino acids. The CDR3: CASSSQTGNTEAFF. The CDR3 region has the DNA TGTGCCAGCAGTTCCCAGACAGGGAACACTGAAGCTTTCTTT.

This sequence joins TRBV5-4 and TRBJ2-5, with D unresolved. The CDR3 length is 16 residues. V lost 0 bases, J lost 9 bases, and 21 bases lay in between. The V gene's germline CDR1 is SGHNT and CDR2 YYREEE (reference sequence). This CDR3 reads CASSLAPMDGHAAQYF. DNA of the CDR3: TGTGCCAGCAGCTTGGCCCCCATGGACGGTCACGCGGCCCAGTACTTC.

The chain combines TRBV24-1 with TRBJ2-3; 7 bases line up with TRBD1. Germline CDR1 and CDR2: KGHDR and SFDVKD. The V segment lost 3 bases and the J segment 3 bases; nucleotides outside the gene matches: 8. This CDR3 region has 16 residues. This CDR3 is CATSDQTGTPTDTQYF. The CDR3 DNA follows: TGTGCCACCAGTGATCAGACAGGGACCCCAACAGATACGCAGTATTTT.

This clone has only one observation. The genes are TRBV29-1 and TRBJ2-3; D is uncertain. CDR3 length: 11 amino acids. V lost 4 bases, J lost 4 bases, and 6 bases lay in between. Germline loops: CDR1 SQVTM, CDR2 ANQGSEA. The CDR3 DNA is TGCAGCGTTGGTTACGCAGATACGCAGTATTTT. This encodes CSVGYADTQYF.

The chain is built from TRBV18 and TRBJ1-4, with D perhaps matching TRBD1 (5 bases). Germline values: CDR1 KGHSH, CDR2 LQKENI. Trimming took off 1 base at V and 3 bases at J, with 15 bases between the two ends. This CDR3 has 17 residues. CDR3 in amino acids: CASSPRQGAAANEKLFF. The DNA of the CDR3 is TGTGCCAGCTCACCACGGCAGGGTGCTGCCGCTAATGAAAAACTGTTTTTT. The variable domain in full, with the rest retrieved from reference TRBV18 and TRBJ1-4, is NAGVMQNPRHLVRRRGQEARLRCSPMKGHSHVYWYRQLPEEGLKFMVYLQKENIIDESGMPKERFSAEFPKEGPSILRIQQVVRGDSAAYFCASSPRQGAAANEKLFFGSGTQLSVL.

This clone has just one count. The CDR3 sequence: CASSFNRVGGYTF. In nucleotides, the CDR3 is TGTGCCAGCAGTTTTAACAGGGTTGGTGGCTACACCTTC. The V gene is TRBV28, the J gene TRBJ1-2; perhaps TRBD1 as D (6 bases). This CDR3 is 13 amino acids long. Looked up from germline, CDR1 is MDHEN and CDR2 is SYDVKM. The V end lost 3 bases, the J end lost 7 bases, and 12 bases lay between the germline ends.

This rearrangement joins TRBV14 to TRBJ1-3, with D unresolved. This CDR3 region has 12 residues. The ends were cut back, 1 base at V and 8 bases at J, with 6 bases in the middle. CDR1 is SGHDN, CDR2 FVKESK, per germline. CDR3 sequence: CASSQVRDTIYF. The CDR3 region has the DNA TGTGCCAGCAGCCAAGTACGGGACACCATATATTTT.

The genes are TRBV7-3 and TRBJ2-2, with 8 bases lining up with TRBD1. After removal of 6 bases from V and 7 bases from J, the junction contained 4 bases not matched to a gene. CDR1 is SGHTA and CDR2 is FQGTGA in the germline V gene. This CDR3 contains 13 residues. In nucleotides, the CDR3 is TGTGCCAGCAGGACAGGGGAGGTCGGGGAGCTGTTTTTT. Translating it yields CASRTGEVGELFF.

V gene TRBV19 combines with J gene TRBJ1-5; TRBD1 agrees at 8 bases. Germline CDR1 LNHDA, CDR2 SQIVND (reference sequence). This CDR3 contains 15 residues. J gave up 6 bases and V 5 bases, and 9 bases lay outside the gene matches. In nucleotides, the CDR3 is TGTGCCAGTAGTCCTGCGACAGGGGTAGGTCAGCCCCAGCATTTT. Translated, it gives CASSPATGVGQPQHF.

For the CDR3, the DNA is TGTGCCAGCAGAAAATCCAGGGTCACAGATACGCAGTATTTT. Amino acids: CASRKSRVTDTQYF. The chain uses TRBV5-6 and TRBJ2-3; tentatively, D is TRBD1 (5 bases). The length of the CDR3 is 14 residues. V shed 5 bases and J shed 2 bases, with 12 bases lying between them. Germline CDR1 SGHDT, CDR2 YYEEEE.

This clone was detected only a few times. The V gene is TRBV6-2 or TRBV6-3, the J gene TRBJ2-3; TRBD2 matches at 7 bases. This CDR3 spans 16 amino acids. Trimming removed 0 bases from V and 0 bases from J; junction bases left unmatched: 3. Germline V gene lookup returns CDR1 MNHEY and CDR2 SVGEGT. The CDR3 DNA reads as TGTGCCAGCAGTTACTCGCGCGGGGGAAGCACAGATACGCAGTATTTT. This codes for CASSYSRGGSTDTQYF.